One sample yielded the 20 T cell receptor beta chains listed below, sequenced in a study of T cells after yellow fever vaccination (dated by TCRdb to about 2019). Library prep was done by 5' RACE. These reads were obtained on an Illumina HiSeq 2500. TCRdb reprocessing: public reads trimmed at Q25 with fastp, clones called with MiXCR, in-frame beta chains kept. Rows merge per CDR3 protein into single entries with the most common DNA and genes. The sample includes 50,000 to 75,000 distinct CDR3 sequences, with approximately 7% observed a single time. The ten largest make up roughly 40% of the sample. The treatment or condition label of this sample denotes: live attenuated yellow fever vaccine strain. The specimen comprised CD8+ T cells sorted from PBMCs, sampled on the day of the first yellow fever vaccination. The receptor source for this set is a man aged 18 to 30 who received the YFV17D yellow fever vaccine.

The CDR3 loop reads CASSQEDPDTQYF. The CDR3 DNA is TGTGCCAGCAGCCAGGAGGATCCGGATACGCAGTATTTT. The chain links TRBV11-3 to TRBJ2-3; a possible D gene is TRBD2 (5 bases). With 5 bases removed from V and 6 bases from J, the gap between germline ends came to 12 bases. Germline V gene sequence: CDR1 SGHNT, CDR2 YENEEA. This CDR3 has 13 residues.

This clonotype was recorded many times. The chain joins TRBV7-9 to TRBJ2-1, with 9 bases that match TRBD1. In germline, CDR1 is SEHNR, CDR2 FQNEAQ (reference sequence). V gave up 8 bases and J gave up 3 bases; unmatched junction bases: 8. The CDR3 spans 15 residues. CDR3 bases: TGTGCCAGCGGATTCCCGGGACAGGGCTACAATGAGCAGTTCTTC. Translation: CASGFPGQGYNEQFF.

The sample holds many counts of this clonotype. The chain is built from TRBV7-9 and TRBJ2-3; no clear D gene. The CDR3 is 15 amino acids. Germline lookup yields CDR1 SEHNR and CDR2 FQNEAQ (reference sequence). The V end was cut by 6 bases, the J end by 2 bases, with 15 bases between. CDR3 coding DNA: TGTGCCAGCAGACCCAGTACAGCCCTCACAGATACGCAGTATTTT. Amino acid sequence: CASRPSTALTDTQYF.

This clonotype was counted only a few times. V is TRBV6-2 or TRBV6-3 and J is TRBJ2-1; 8 positions agree with TRBD1. Trimming took 5 bases from V and 5 from J; bases not matched to a gene: 5. The CDR3 sequence is 14 residues long. Germline loops: CDR1 MNHEY, CDR2 SVGEGT. The CDR3 is CASSTGTGNNEQFF. The CDR3 coding sequence is TGTGCCAGCAGTACCGGGACAGGTAACAATGAGCAGTTCTTC.

This clonotype was seen a few times. The chain employs TRBV4-2 and TRBJ2-2, with 14 bases matching TRBD2. Germline-derived CDR1 and CDR2 are LGHNA and YNFKEQ. V trimming: 6 bases; J trimming: 5 bases; junction bases outside the gene matches: 14. The CDR3 has 19 amino acids. The CDR3 sequence: CASSYRGTSGGMETGELFF. The CDR3 DNA follows: TGTGCCAGCAGTTACAGAGGGACTAGCGGGGGAATGGAGACCGGGGAGCTGTTTTTT.

This sequence joins TRBV7-9 and TRBJ2-5, with a possible D match to TRBD1 (6 bases). Trimming pared 5 bases from V and 2 bases from J, leaving 21 bases between. In germline, CDR1 is SEHNR, CDR2 FQNEAQ (reference sequence). The CDR3 sequence is 17 residues long. In DNA, the CDR3 is TGTGCCAGCAGCCCCGAACCCCCGGGACATCCACAAGAGACCCAGTACTTC. It is translated as CASSPEPPGHPQETQYF.

This clonotype has a count of ten or more. V gene TRBV6-2 or TRBV6-3 combines with J gene TRBJ1-2; D uncertain. This CDR3 has 14 amino acids. Looked up from germline, CDR1 is MNHEY and CDR2 is SVGEGT. Trimming took 3 bases from V and 8 from J, leaving 16 bases between them. CDR3 amino acids: CASSYSSEIGGYTF. CDR3 coding DNA: TGTGCCAGCAGTTATTCCTCGGAGATCGGCGGCTACACCTTC.

This clonotype appeared a few times. The chain uses TRBV19 and TRBJ1-6; D remains unclear. CDR1 and CDR2 from the germline V gene are LNHDA and SQIVND (reference sequence). CDR3 size: 13 residues. The germline V and J ends were trimmed by 9 bases and 4 bases, with 10 bases remaining between them. For the CDR3, the DNA is TGTGCCAGCACAATGGGTTATAATTCACCCCTCCACTTT. It translates to CASTMGYNSPLHF.

This clonotype was seen only a few times. The chain is built from TRBV12-3 or TRBV12-4 and TRBJ1-2; possible D gene TRBD1, 5 bases. This CDR3 comprises 15 residues. With 5 bases removed from V and 4 bases from J, the gap between germline ends came to 17 bases. CDR3 protein: CASSPDTTGSYGYTF. In DNA form, the CDR3 reads TGTGCCAGCAGTCCGGACACGACCGGCTCCTATGGCTACACCTTC.

The chain joins TRBV2 to TRBJ2-7, with D perhaps matching TRBD1 (5 bases). The CDR3 extends over 13 amino acids. CDR1 and CDR2 (germline): SNHLY, FYNNEI. The V gene lost 6 bases and the J gene lost 0 bases, with 9 bases spanning the gap. The CDR3 protein is CASSTTVSYEQYV. The CDR3 nucleotides read TGTGCCAGCAGCACGACAGTCTCCTACGAGCAGTACGTC.

In its sample, this clonotype was seen many times. The chain uses TRBV6-4 and TRBJ2-1; 11 nucleotides agree with TRBD2. The germline V gene has CDR1 MRHNA and CDR2 SNTAGT. This CDR3 contains 15 residues. V was pared by 2 bases and J by 8 bases, with 5 bases of the junction left unmatched. CDR3 bases: TGTGCCAGCAGTGACAGGGCTAGCGGGGGGTATGAGCAGTTCTTC. Encoded protein: CASSDRASGGYEQFF.

This clonotype was seen ten or more times. This chain joins TRBV6-5 and TRBJ2-1; 8 bases map to TRBD2. With 8 bases clipped from V and 10 bases from J, the junction kept 10 bases outside the gene matches. From germline, CDR1 is MNHEY and CDR2 SVGAGI. The CDR3 loop spans 13 amino acids. The CDR3 DNA sequence: TGTGCCAGCGGGGCGGGGGGTCCCTCCGAGCAGTTCTTC. Translation gives CASGAGGPSEQFF.

This clonotype was picked up one time. Possible read error: a much larger clone is one base away. The genes are TRBV6-5 and TRBJ2-4; 7 nucleotides align to TRBD1. This CDR3 is built from 19 residues. The J segment lost 3 bases and the V segment lost 2 bases, leaving 16 bases of the junction unmatched. Looked up from germline, CDR1 is MNHEY and CDR2 is SVGAGI. CDR3 coding DNA: TGTGCCAGCAGTTACCATAATGGCGAAGGGGGCGCGGGCAAAAACATTCAGTACTTC. Amino acids: CASSYHNGEGGAGKNIQYF.

This clonotype showed up many times. The chain recombines TRBV7-3 with TRBJ2-3; D is unclear. Trimming took off 1 base at V and 4 bases at J, with 12 bases between the two ends. This CDR3 has 15 residues. CDR1 is SGHTA, CDR2 FQGTGA, per germline. CDR3 region: CASSLRGRPADTQYF. The CDR3 DNA sequence: TGTGCCAGCAGCTTAAGAGGACGTCCGGCAGATACGCAGTATTTT.

J is TRBJ2-7 and V is TRBV5-6; 7 bases fit TRBD1. The J segment lost 2 bases and the V segment lost 0 bases, leaving 5 bases of the junction unmatched. CDR1 and CDR2 (germline): SGHDT, YYEEEE. This CDR3 has 15 amino acids. This CDR3 reads CASSLAGDSTYEQYV. In nucleotides, the CDR3 is TGTGCCAGCAGCTTGGCCGGGGACAGTACCTACGAGCAGTACGTC.

This clonotype was counted many times. The chain carries TRBV7-9 and TRBJ2-7, with 7 positions matching TRBD1. Per germline, CDR1 SEHNR and CDR2 FQNEAQ (reference sequence). V shed 5 bases and J 7 bases; nucleotides not matched to a gene: 8. The CDR3 totals 13 residues. The CDR3, as DNA: TGTGCCAGCAGCATTGGGACAGTCGGAGAGCAGTACGTC. Its translation: CASSIGTVGEQYV.

J is TRBJ2-5 and V is TRBV23-1; D remains unclear. TRBV23-1 is an open reading frame, and its role is uncertain. The CDR3 is 16 residues long. With 1 base removed from V and 2 bases from J, the gap between germline ends came to 14 bases. CDR3 region: CASSQFDRVPQETQYF. CDR3 coding DNA: TGCGCCAGCAGTCAATTTGATCGGGTGCCTCAAGAGACCCAGTACTTC.

This clonotype was observed at least ten times. The chain employs TRBV19 and TRBJ2-1; no firm D call. Trimming removed 4 bases from V and 9 bases from J, with 13 bases in between. The germline V gene encodes CDR1 LNHDA and CDR2 SQIVND (reference sequence). The CDR3 is 13 residues long. CDR3 DNA sequence: TGTGCCAGTAGTACCGGAGTGGGCAGTGAGCAGTTCTTC. Translation gives CASSTGVGSEQFF.

This clonotype was recorded at least ten times. This chain connects TRBV4-1 to TRBJ2-2; D possibly matches TRBD1 or TRBD2 (5 bases each). V was trimmed by 0 bases and J by 9 bases, leaving 14 bases between them. Germline V gives CDR1 MGHRA, CDR2 YSYEKL. The length of the CDR3 is 15 residues. CDR3 protein: CASSQEGLRGWELFF. The CDR3 region has the DNA TGCGCCAGCAGCCAAGAAGGGCTACGGGGCTGGGAGCTGTTTTTT.

The V call is TRBV21-1, the J call TRBJ2-7; the table's D call, TRBD2, has no DNA check behind it. TRBV21-1 is shown as a pseudogene. This CDR3 spans 12 amino acids. The CDR3 loop reads CASEKGHCEQYV. The CDR3 nucleotides are TGTGCCAGCGAGAAGGGCCATTGCGAGCAGTACGTC.